These 23 T cell receptor beta chains were all obtained from the same sample, sequenced in a study of cytomegalovirus exposure and HLA in healthy donors. Profiled with immunoSEQ multiplex PCR; TCRdb holds only in-frame clones, not every one. The sample yields 67,000 or so clones, around 96% seen once. Sequencing was carried out using PBMCs. The receptors originated from a man between 18 and 29 years old in good health and CMV-seropositive.

This clone came up once. The chain combines TRBV10-2 with TRBJ2-1; 9 positions match TRBD2. The V gene's germline CDR1 is WSHSY and CDR2 SAAADI. V lost 5 bases and J lost 9; bases outside the gene matches: 8. This CDR3 has 14 amino acids. CDR3 protein: CASSLAGALPEQFF. The DNA of the CDR3 is TGCGCCAGCAGTTTAGCGGGAGCCCTCCCTGAGCAGTTCTTC.

The J gene is TRBJ2-7, the V gene TRBV7-8; TRBD1 might be the D (5 bases). This CDR3 has 17 amino acids. Per germline, CDR1 SGHVS and CDR2 FQNEAQ. With 2 bases removed from V and 2 bases from J, the gap between germline ends came to 19 bases. This chain's CDR3 is CASSLYNSWAGPYEQYF. The CDR3 nucleotides read TGTGCCAGCAGCTTATACAACTCGTGGGCAGGGCCCTACGAGCAGTACTTC.

V and J are TRBV4-2 and TRBJ2-7; maybe TRBD2 (6 bases). The CDR3 has 16 amino acids. The germline gives CDR1 LGHNA, CDR2 YNFKEQ. Trimming removed 4 bases from V and 3 bases from J, with 19 bases in between. CDR3 nucleotide sequence: TGTGCCAGCAGCCGAGAGGGGTCCGGGAGCGGCTACGAGCAGTACTTC. This translates into CASSREGSGSGYEQYF.

The rearrangement uses TRBV19 and TRBJ2-7; 9 nucleotides line up with TRBD1. The V segment lost 6 bases and the J segment 3 bases; nucleotides outside the gene matches: 6. Germline CDR1 is LNHDA and CDR2 is SQIVND (reference sequence). The length of the CDR3 is 14 residues. The CDR3 nucleotides read TGTGCCAGTAGCCTCGGGACAGGGTTCTACGAGCAGTACTTC. Translation gives CASSLGTGFYEQYF.

The rearrangement uses TRBV13 and TRBJ2-1, with TRBD2 identical over 9 bases. CDR1 and CDR2 (germline): PRHDT, FYEKMQ (reference sequence). The CDR3 is 17 residues long. Trimming removed 2 bases from V and 9 bases from J; junction bases left unmatched: 14. CDR3: CASSLFLELAGVVEQFF. The CDR3 region has the DNA TGTGCCAGCAGCTTATTTTTGGAGTTAGCGGGAGTGGTTGAGCAGTTCTTC.

This clone was recorded only once. The chain couples TRBV7-9 to TRBJ1-1; 10 nucleotides agree with TRBD1. The CDR3 extends over 15 amino acids. CDR1 is SEHNR, CDR2 FQNEAQ, per germline (reference sequence). Losses at the gene ends were 5 bases for V and 2 bases for J; bases not matched to a gene: 5. For the CDR3, the DNA is TGTGCCAGCAGCCAACGACAGGGGGCTAACACTGAAGCTTTCTTT. Translation gives CASSQRQGANTEAFF.

A few counts support this clone. V gene TRBV18 combines with J gene TRBJ2-7; TRBD1 aligns across 7 bases. CDR3 length: 14 amino acids. Per germline, CDR1 KGHSH and CDR2 LQKENI. V dropped 4 bases and J dropped 4; count of bases not matched to a gene: 7. CDR3 in DNA: TGTGCCAGCTCACACGACAGGGATAGGTACGAGCAGTACTTC. It encodes CASSHDRDRYEQYF.

The chain combines TRBV28 with TRBJ1-2, with a tentative D call TRBD1 (6 bases). Looked up from germline, CDR1 is MDHEN and CDR2 is SYDVKM. This CDR3 comprises 14 residues. Trimming stripped 6 bases from V and 2 bases from J, with 13 bases between. CDR3 loop: CASSKGQTNYGYTF. The CDR3 DNA sequence: TGTGCCAGCAGCAAAGGACAGACCAACTATGGCTACACCTTC.

This clone was picked up one time. The CDR3 nucleotides read TGTGCCAGCAGTAGGGACAGGGGATATTACGAGCAGTACTTC. Translated: CASSRDRGYYEQYF. The chain links TRBV6-1 to TRBJ2-7; 10 bases map to TRBD1. There are 14 residues in the CDR3. The V segment lost 5 bases and the J segment 4 bases; nucleotides outside the gene matches: 5. Germline values: CDR1 MNHNS, CDR2 SASEGT.

The V and J genes are TRBV28 and TRBJ2-7, with a possible D match to TRBD1 (5 bases). The CDR3 is made up of 13 amino acids. Germline V gives CDR1 MDHEN, CDR2 SYDVKM. Trimming took 10 bases from V and 3 from J, leaving 16 bases between them. The CDR3 loop is CATSRAQGYEQYF. For the CDR3, the DNA is TGTGCCACCTCACGGGCTCAGGGCTACGAGCAGTACTTC.

This chain joins TRBV14 and TRBJ2-7; 7 nucleotides match TRBD2. V shed 0 bases and J 2 bases; nucleotides not matched to a gene: 13. This CDR3 has 18 amino acids. Germline V lookup: CDR1 SGHDN, CDR2 FVKESK. CDR3 amino acids: CASSQDSWVGGSAYEQYF. CDR3 nucleotide sequence: TGTGCCAGCAGCCAAGATTCGTGGGTGGGAGGGAGCGCCTACGAGCAGTACTTC.

This chain joins TRBV2 and TRBJ1-4; D is unclear. The V and J ends lost 4 bases and 0 bases respectively, with 12 bases between them. The CDR3 covers 16 residues. Germline CDR1 is SNHLY and CDR2 is FYNNEI. CDR3 in amino acids: CASSAGSPATNEKLFF. The DNA for the CDR3 is TGTGCCAGCAGTGCAGGCAGCCCTGCAACTAATGAAAAACTGTTTTTT.

The chain uses TRBV5-1 and TRBJ2-1; the match to TRBD2 covers 7 bases. The CDR3 totals 16 residues. The germline V gene encodes CDR1 SGHRS and CDR2 YFSETQ. Unmatched junction bases numbered 11, after V lost 0 bases and J lost 8 bases. CDR3 amino acids: CASSLALSSGADEQFF. DNA for the CDR3: TGCGCCAGCAGCTTGGCCTTGTCTAGCGGAGCCGATGAGCAGTTCTTC.

The J gene is TRBJ2-2, the V gene TRBV7-3, with a possible D match to TRBD1 (6 bases). With 5 bases removed from V and 5 bases from J, the gap between germline ends came to 12 bases. This CDR3 has 14 residues. Germline assignment: CDR1 SGHTA and CDR2 FQGTGA. In DNA form, the CDR3 reads TGTGCCAGCAGCGAAAACAGGGATACCGGGGAGCTGTTTTTT. As protein: CASSENRDTGELFF.

The chain is built from TRBV30 and TRBJ1-5; no reliable D call. Germline CDR1 is GTSNPN and CDR2 is SVGIG (reference sequence). Trimming left V 2 bases short and J 3 bases short, with 8 bases between. The CDR3 has 13 residues. CDR3 DNA sequence: TGTGCCTGGAGTCCGAACTCCAATCAGCCCCAGCATTTT. Translated, it gives CAWSPNSNQPQHF.

The chain employs TRBV6-1 and TRBJ2-5, with 8 bases matching TRBD2. With 1 base clipped from V and 5 bases from J, the junction kept 6 bases outside the gene matches. The CDR3 length is 15 residues. CDR1 and CDR2 (germline): MNHNS, SASEGT. For the CDR3, the DNA is TGTGCCAGCAGTGAAGGCCCAGCGGGAGTTGAGACCCAGTACTTC. This codes for CASSEGPAGVETQYF.

This chain connects TRBV28 to TRBJ2-7; perhaps TRBD1 as D (6 bases). The CDR3 extends over 15 amino acids. Germline CDR1 reads MDHEN; CDR2 reads SYDVKM. Trimming took off 6 bases at V and 0 bases at J, with 15 bases between the two ends. The CDR3, as DNA: TGTGCCAGCAGCGGTTACAGACAGGTCTCCTACGAGCAGTACTTC. Its translation: CASSGYRQVSYEQYF.

The chain has TRBV11-2 and TRBJ2-2, with D perhaps matching TRBD2 (5 bases). The CDR3 sequence is 14 residues long. V shed 0 bases and J shed 7 bases, with 9 bases lying between them. In germline, CDR1 is SGHAT, CDR2 FQNNGV. As DNA, the CDR3 is TGTGCCAGCAGCTTAGATAGAGGGTACGGGGAGCTGTTTTTT. This translates into CASSLDRGYGELFF.

The V call is TRBV28, the J call TRBJ2-3; a weak D match, TRBD1 (6 bases). The germline V gene has CDR1 MDHEN and CDR2 SYDVKM. This CDR3 has 14 amino acids. With 11 bases removed from V and 8 bases from J, the gap between germline ends came to 23 bases. For the CDR3, the DNA is TGTGCCCACCGCCCCGGGACACCTCAGGGTACGCAGTATTTT. It yields the protein CAHRPGTPQGTQYF.

The chain links TRBV7-9 to TRBJ1-2; D is unresolved. CDR1 and CDR2 (germline): SEHNR, FQNEAQ (reference sequence). The CDR3 sequence is 18 residues long. V dropped 0 bases and J dropped 4 bases, with 21 bases sitting between them. The CDR3 spells CASSLAAARPRHPYGYTF. The CDR3 nucleotides are TGTGCCAGCAGCTTAGCAGCGGCGCGGCCTCGCCATCCCTATGGCTACACCTTC. The complete variable domain, with remaining parts taken from reference TRBV7-9 and TRBJ1-2, reads DTGVSQNPRHKITKRGQNVTFRCDPISEHNRLYWYRQTLGQGPEFLTYFQNEAQLEKSRLLSDRFSAERPKGSFSTLEIQRTEQGDSAMYLCASSLAAARPRHPYGYTFGSGTRLTVV.

The gene calls are TRBV19 and TRBJ1-3; D uncertain. Trimming stripped 6 bases from V and 1 base from J, with 10 bases between. The CDR3 has 14 amino acids. Germline assignment: CDR1 LNHDA and CDR2 SQIVND (reference sequence). The DNA of the CDR3 is TGTGCCAGTAGCCACGAGCGGTCTGGAAACACCATATATTTT. This translates into CASSHERSGNTIYF.

J is TRBJ2-3 and V is TRBV5-1; 8 bases line up with TRBD1. With 3 bases clipped from V and 3 bases from J, the junction kept 6 bases outside the gene matches. Looked up from germline, CDR1 is SGHRS and CDR2 is YFSETQ. The CDR3 spans 15 residues. The CDR3 protein is CASSSGTGVTDTQYF. The CDR3 coding sequence is TGCGCCAGCAGCTCCGGGACAGGAGTTACAGATACGCAGTATTTT.

The chain employs TRBV6-4 and TRBJ2-1; 7 nucleotides match TRBD1. V was pared by 9 bases and J by 6 bases, with 11 bases of the junction left unmatched. This CDR3 spans 14 amino acids. Germline lookup yields CDR1 MRHNA and CDR2 SNTAGT. The DNA for the CDR3 is TGTGCCAGACCCGAGACAGGGCCCCCCAATGAGCAGTTCTTC. This gives the protein CARPETGPPNEQFF.